These T cell receptor beta chains were read from a single sample in a study of CD8+CD57+ T cells in acquired aplastic anemia. TCRdb passed the reads through MiXCR, listing each CDR3 protein once. Found here are about 130,000 distinct CDR3 sequences, around 46% of them singletons; the top ten hold about 2.3%. The sequencing sample was made of sorted CD4+, CD8+, or CD8+CD57+ T cells (not recorded which) from PBMCs. These receptors all come from a human donor in good health, serving as a control. Each CDR3 is given with its conserved first and last residue. Each record gives: D gene, V gene, J gene, clone size, CDR3 protein, CDR3 DNA. The D gene is left open where the match is weak. Expanded clones are given a class, and other clones once, few, many or no size at all.

d_call: TRBD2
v_call: TRBV9
j_call: TRBJ2-3
clone_size: many
cdr3_aa: CASSVASSVQRGGGTQYF
cdr3_nt: TGTGCCAGCAGCGTAGCCTCCTCCGTACAGCGGGGGGGGGGTACGCAGTATTTT

d_call: .
v_call: TRBV19
j_call: TRBJ2-1
clone_size: .
cdr3_aa: CASRAGTDTYNEQFF
cdr3_nt: TGTGCCAGCAGGGCCGGGACGGACACCTACAATGAGCAGTTCTTC

d_call: TRBD2
v_call: TRBV19
j_call: TRBJ2-3
clone_size: few
cdr3_aa: CASRRGGTDTQYF
cdr3_nt: TGTGCCAGTAGGCGGGGGGGCACAGATACGCAGTATTTT

d_call: .
v_call: TRBV7-9
j_call: TRBJ2-5
clone_size: .
cdr3_aa: CASSLFNEGETQYF
cdr3_nt: TGTGCCAGCAGCTTATTTAATGAGGGAGAGACCCAGTACTTC

d_call: .
v_call: TRBV2
j_call: TRBJ2-5
clone_size: .
cdr3_aa: CASRVGRFSIGRETQYF
cdr3_nt: TGTGCCAGCAGGGTTGGACGGTTTTCCATCGGGAGAGAGACCCAGTACTTC

d_call: TRBD1
v_call: TRBV11-2
j_call: TRBJ2-1
clone_size: many
cdr3_aa: CASSLDSGGDRGLYEQFF
cdr3_nt: TGTGCCAGCAGCTTAGATTCTGGTGGGGACAGGGGTTTGTATGAGCAGTTCTTC

d_call: .
v_call: TRBV20-1
j_call: TRBJ2-3
clone_size: .
cdr3_aa: CSAGKGTDTQYF
cdr3_nt: TGCAGTGCGGGGAAGGGCACAGATACGCAGTATTTT

d_call: .
v_call: TRBV9
j_call: TRBJ2-3
clone_size: .
cdr3_aa: CASSARGSSTDTQYF
cdr3_nt: TGTGCCAGCAGCGCCCGGGGGTCTAGCACAGATACGCAGTATTTT

d_call: .
v_call: TRBV19
j_call: TRBJ2-3
clone_size: many
cdr3_aa: CASRRRTKTDTQYF
cdr3_nt: TGTGCCAGTAGAAGACGGACTAAGACAGATACGCAGTATTTT

d_call: TRBD1
v_call: TRBV20-1
j_call: TRBJ2-4
clone_size: .
cdr3_aa: CSASGQGISNIQYF
cdr3_nt: TGCAGTGCTAGCGGACAGGGAATTTCGAACATTCAGTACTTC

d_call: .
v_call: TRBV28
j_call: TRBJ1-2
clone_size: many
cdr3_aa: CASSPRPGVRGYTF
cdr3_nt: TGTGCCAGCAGCCCCCGTCCAGGGGTGCGGGGCTACACCTTC